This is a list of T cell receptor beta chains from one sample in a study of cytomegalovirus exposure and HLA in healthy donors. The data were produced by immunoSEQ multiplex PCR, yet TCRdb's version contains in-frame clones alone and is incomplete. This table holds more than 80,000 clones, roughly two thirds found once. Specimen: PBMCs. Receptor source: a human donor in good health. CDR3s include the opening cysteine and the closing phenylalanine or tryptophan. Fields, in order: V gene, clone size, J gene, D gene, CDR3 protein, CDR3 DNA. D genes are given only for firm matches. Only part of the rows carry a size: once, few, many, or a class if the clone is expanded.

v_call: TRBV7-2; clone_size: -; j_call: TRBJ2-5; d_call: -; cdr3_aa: CASSLGGGGETQYF; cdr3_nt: TGTGCCAGCAGCTTAGGGGGGGGCGGAGAGACCCAGTACTTC
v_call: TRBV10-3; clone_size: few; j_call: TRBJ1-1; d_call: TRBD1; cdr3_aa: CAISAETGVGEAFF; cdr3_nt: TGTGCCATCAGTGCTGAGACAGGGGTGGGTGAAGCTTTCTTT
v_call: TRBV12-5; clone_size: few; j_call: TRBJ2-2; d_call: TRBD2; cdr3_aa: CASGSLGLAGASKHTNTGELFF; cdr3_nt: TGTGCTAGTGGTTCGCTGGGACTAGCGGGGGCCTCGAAACATACGAACACCGGGGAGCTGTTTTTT
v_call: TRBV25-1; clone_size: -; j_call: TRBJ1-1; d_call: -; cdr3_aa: CASSEGGGTEAFF; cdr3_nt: TGTGCCAGCAGTGAAGGGGGCGGTACTGAAGCTTTCTTT
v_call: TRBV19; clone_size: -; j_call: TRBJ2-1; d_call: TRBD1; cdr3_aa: CASSSLGTGAPEEQFF; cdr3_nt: TGTGCCAGTAGTTCGCTGGGGACAGGAGCTCCCGAGGAGCAGTTCTTC
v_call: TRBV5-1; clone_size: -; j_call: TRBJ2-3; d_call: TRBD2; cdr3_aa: CASRLAGEADTQYF; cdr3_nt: TGCGCCAGCAGACTAGCGGGTGAGGCAGATACGCAGTATTTT
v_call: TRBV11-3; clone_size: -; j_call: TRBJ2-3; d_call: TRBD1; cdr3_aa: CASSSGIGTGGMNTQYF; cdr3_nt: TGTGCCAGCAGCTCCGGGATAGGAACAGGGGGCATGAATACGCAGTATTTT
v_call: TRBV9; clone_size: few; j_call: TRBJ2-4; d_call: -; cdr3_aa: CASSVEPGKNIQYF; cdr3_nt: TGTGCCAGCAGCGTAGAGCCAGGGAAAAACATTCAGTACTTC
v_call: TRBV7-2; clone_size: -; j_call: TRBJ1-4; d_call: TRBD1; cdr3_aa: CASSSKGQNINEKLFF; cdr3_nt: TGTGCCAGCAGCTCCAAGGGACAGAATATTAATGAAAAACTGTTTTTT
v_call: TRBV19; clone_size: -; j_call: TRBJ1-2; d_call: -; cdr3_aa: CASSISTLYGYTF; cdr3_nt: TGTGCCAGTAGTATTTCAACTTTATATGGCTACACCTTC
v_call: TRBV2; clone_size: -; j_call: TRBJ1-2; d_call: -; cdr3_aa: CASSEHEGVGYGYTF; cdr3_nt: TGTGCCAGCAGTGAACATGAGGGGGTTGGCTATGGCTACACCTTC
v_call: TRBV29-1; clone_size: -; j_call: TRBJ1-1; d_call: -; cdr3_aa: CSVHSGGGGTEAFF; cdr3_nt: TGCAGCGTTCATTCCGGTGGCGGGGGCACTGAAGCTTTCTTT
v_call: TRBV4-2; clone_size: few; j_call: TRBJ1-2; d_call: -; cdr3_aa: CASSQGAGYYGYTF; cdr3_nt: TGTGCCAGCAGCCAAGGCGCAGGCTACTATGGCTACACCTTC
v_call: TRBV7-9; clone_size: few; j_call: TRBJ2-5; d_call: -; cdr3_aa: CASSSSLTTSQETQYF; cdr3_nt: TGTGCCAGCAGCTCCAGCCTGACTACCAGTCAAGAGACCCAGTACTTC
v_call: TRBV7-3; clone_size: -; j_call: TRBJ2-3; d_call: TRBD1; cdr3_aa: CASSYRGGSDTQYF; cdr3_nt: TGTGCCAGCAGTTACAGGGGTGGTTCAGATACGCAGTATTTT
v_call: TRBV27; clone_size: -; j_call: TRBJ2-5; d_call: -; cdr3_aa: CASSRRGEAETQYF; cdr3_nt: TGTGCCAGCAGTCGCAGGGGAGAGGCAGAGACCCAGTACTTC
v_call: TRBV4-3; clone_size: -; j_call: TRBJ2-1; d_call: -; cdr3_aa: CASSRSNEGDEQFF; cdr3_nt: TGCGCCAGCAGCAGGAGCAATGAGGGGGATGAGCAGTTCTTC
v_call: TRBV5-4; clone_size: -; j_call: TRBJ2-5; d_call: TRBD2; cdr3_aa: CASSRWVAGQETQYF; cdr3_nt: TGTGCCAGCAGTCGTTGGGTAGCGGGGCAAGAGACCCAGTACTTC
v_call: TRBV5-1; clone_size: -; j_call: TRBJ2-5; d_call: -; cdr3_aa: CASGTPAGSTSQETQYF; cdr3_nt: TGCGCCAGCGGCACTCCCGCCGGGTCGACGTCCCAAGAGACCCAGTACTTC
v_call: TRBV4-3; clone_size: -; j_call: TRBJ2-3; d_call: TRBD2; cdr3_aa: CASSQAGGGRTDTQYF; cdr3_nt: TGCGCCAGCAGCCAAGCTGGCGGGGGACGCACAGATACGCAGTATTTT
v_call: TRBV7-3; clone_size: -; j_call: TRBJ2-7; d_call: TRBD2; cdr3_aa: CASSIGLAGNYEQYF; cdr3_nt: TGTGCCAGCAGCATCGGGTTAGCGGGGAACTACGAGCAGTACTTC
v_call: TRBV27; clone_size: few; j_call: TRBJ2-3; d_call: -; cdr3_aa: CASSPFGLFTDTQYF; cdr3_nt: TGTGCCAGCAGTCCATTCGGGTTATTCACAGATACGCAGTATTTT
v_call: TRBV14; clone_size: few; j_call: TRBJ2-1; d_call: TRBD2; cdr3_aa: CASSQRLADNEQFF; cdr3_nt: TGTGCCAGCAGCCAAAGACTAGCGGACAATGAGCAGTTCTTC
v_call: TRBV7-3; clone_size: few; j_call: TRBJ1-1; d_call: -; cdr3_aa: CASSATATNTEAFF; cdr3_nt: TGTGCCAGCAGCGCGACAGCGACGAACACTGAAGCTTTCTTT
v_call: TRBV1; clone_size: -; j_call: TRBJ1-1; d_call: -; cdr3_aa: CTSSQDQGKEDTEAFF; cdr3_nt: TGCACCAGCAGCCAAGATCAGGGGAAAGAGGACACTGAAGCTTTCTTT
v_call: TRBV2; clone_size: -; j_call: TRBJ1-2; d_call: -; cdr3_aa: CASSVRGIFYGYTF; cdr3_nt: TGTGCCAGCAGTGTCCGGGGAATTTTCTATGGCTACACCTTC
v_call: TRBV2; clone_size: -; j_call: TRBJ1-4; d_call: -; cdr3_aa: CASRGLKGGKLFF; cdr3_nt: TGTGCCAGCAGGGGACTCAAGGGTGGGAAACTGTTTTTT
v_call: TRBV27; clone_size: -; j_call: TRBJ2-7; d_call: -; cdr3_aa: CASSLSPLAASYEQYF; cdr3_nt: TGTGCCAGCAGTTTATCACCCCTGGCGGCCTCCTACGAGCAGTACTTC
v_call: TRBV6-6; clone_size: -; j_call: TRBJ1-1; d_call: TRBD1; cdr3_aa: CASSAGTVNTEAFF; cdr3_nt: TGTGCCAGCAGCGCCGGGACAGTGAACACTGAAGCTTTCTTT
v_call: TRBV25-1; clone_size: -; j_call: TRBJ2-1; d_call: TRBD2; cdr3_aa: CASSHPGGNEQFF; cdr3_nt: TGTGCCAGCAGTCATCCGGGGGGGAATGAGCAGTTCTTC
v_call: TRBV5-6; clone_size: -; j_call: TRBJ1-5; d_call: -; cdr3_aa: CASSLFLNQPQHF; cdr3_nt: TGTGCCAGCAGCTTGTTCCTCAATCAGCCCCAGCATTTT
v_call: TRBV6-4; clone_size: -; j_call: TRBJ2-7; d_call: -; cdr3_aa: CASSPDRSSSEQYF; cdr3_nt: TGTGCCAGCAGTCCCGACAGGTCCTCGAGCGAGCAGTACTTC
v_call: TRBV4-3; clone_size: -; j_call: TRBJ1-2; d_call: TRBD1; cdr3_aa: CASSQVFPGQGKGYGYTF; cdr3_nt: TGCGCCAGCAGCCAAGTATTTCCCGGACAGGGGAAAGGGTATGGCTACACCTTC
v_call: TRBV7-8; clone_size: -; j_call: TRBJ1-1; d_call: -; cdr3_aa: CASSLTGSNTEAFF; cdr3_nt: TGTGCCAGCAGCTTAACAGGTTCGAACACTGAAGCTTTCTTT
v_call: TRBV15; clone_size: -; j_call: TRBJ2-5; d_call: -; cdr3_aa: CATSGAPGETQYF; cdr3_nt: TGTGCCACCAGCGGAGCGCCGGGAGAGACCCAGTACTTC
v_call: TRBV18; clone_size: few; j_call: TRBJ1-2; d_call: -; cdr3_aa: CASSPSREDGYTF; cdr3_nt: TGTGCCAGCTCACCAAGCAGGGAGGATGGCTACACCTTC
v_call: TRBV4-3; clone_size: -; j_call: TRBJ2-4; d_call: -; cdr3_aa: CASSQVGGAAKNIQYF; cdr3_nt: TGCGCCAGCAGCCAAGTAGGGGGAGCAGCCAAAAACATTCAGTACTTC
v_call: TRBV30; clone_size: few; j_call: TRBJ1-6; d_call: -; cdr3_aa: CAWSGQANSPLHF; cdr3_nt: TGTGCCTGGAGTGGACAGGCAAATTCACCCCTCCACTTT
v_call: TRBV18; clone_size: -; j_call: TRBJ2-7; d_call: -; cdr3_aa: CASSPGAGLSYEQYF; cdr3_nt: TGTGCCAGCTCACCGGGGGCAGGACTCTCCTACGAGCAGTACTTC
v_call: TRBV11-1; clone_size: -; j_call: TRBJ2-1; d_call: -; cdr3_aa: CASSYHDREDNEQFF; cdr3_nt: TGTGCCAGCAGTTACCACGACAGGGAGGACAATGAGCAGTTCTTC
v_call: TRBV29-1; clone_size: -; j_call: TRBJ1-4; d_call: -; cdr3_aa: CSVGQGPREKLFF; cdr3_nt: TGCAGCGTTGGCCAGGGGCCTCGAGAAAAACTGTTTTTT
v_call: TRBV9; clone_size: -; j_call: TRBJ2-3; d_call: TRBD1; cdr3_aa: CASSVPPTGGLDTQYF; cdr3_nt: TGTGCCAGCAGCGTCCCCCCGACAGGGGGATTAGATACGCAGTATTTT
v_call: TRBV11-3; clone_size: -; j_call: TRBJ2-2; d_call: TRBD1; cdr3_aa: CASRQGLANTGELFF; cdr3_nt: TGTGCCAGCCGACAGGGGTTAGCGAACACCGGGGAGCTGTTTTTT
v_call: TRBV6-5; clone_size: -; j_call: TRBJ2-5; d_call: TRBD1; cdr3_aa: CASSSTGGGETQYF; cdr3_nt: TGTGCCAGCAGTTCGACAGGGGGCGGAGAGACCCAGTACTTC
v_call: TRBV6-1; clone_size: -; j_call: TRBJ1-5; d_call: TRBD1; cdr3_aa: CASSAAGQPYEPQHF; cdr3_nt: TGTGCCAGCAGCGCCGCGGGACAGCCGTATGAGCCCCAGCATTTT